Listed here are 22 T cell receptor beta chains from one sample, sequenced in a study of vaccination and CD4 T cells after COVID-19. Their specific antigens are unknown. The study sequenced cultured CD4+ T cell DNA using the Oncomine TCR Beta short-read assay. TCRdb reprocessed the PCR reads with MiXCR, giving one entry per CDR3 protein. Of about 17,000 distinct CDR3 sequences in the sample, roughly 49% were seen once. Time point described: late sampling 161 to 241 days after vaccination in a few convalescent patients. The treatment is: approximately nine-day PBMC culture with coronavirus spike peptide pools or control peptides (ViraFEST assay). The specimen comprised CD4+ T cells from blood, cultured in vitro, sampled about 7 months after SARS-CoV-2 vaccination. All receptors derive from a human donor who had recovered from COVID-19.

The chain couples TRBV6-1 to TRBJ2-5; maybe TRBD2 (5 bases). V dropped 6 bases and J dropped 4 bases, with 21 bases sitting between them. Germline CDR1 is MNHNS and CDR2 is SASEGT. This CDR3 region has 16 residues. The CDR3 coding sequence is TGTGCCAGCAGCGTACTACCTCACCGAGAGGGAGAGACCCAGTACTTC. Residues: CASSVLPHREGETQYF.

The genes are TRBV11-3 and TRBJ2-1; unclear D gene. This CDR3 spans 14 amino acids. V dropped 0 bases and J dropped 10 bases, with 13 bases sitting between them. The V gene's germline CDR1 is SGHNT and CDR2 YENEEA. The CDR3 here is CASSLEQSRREQFF. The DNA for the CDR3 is TGTGCCAGCAGCTTAGAGCAGTCCCGTCGGGAGCAGTTCTTC. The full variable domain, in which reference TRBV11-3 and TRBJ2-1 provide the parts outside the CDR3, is EAGVVQSPRYKIIEKKQPVAFWCNPISGHNTLYWYLQNLGQGPELLIRYENEEAVDDSQLPKDRFSAERLKGVDSTLKIQPAELGDSAVYLCASSLEQSRREQFFGPGTRLTVL.

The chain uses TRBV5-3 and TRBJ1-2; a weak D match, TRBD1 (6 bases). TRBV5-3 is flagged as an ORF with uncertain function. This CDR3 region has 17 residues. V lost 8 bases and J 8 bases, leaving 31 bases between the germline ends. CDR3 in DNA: TGTGCCAGCAGCCCCGGGGCCAACAGGGTCGGGGTCGGCGGCTACACCTTC. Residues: CASSPGANRVGVGGYTF.

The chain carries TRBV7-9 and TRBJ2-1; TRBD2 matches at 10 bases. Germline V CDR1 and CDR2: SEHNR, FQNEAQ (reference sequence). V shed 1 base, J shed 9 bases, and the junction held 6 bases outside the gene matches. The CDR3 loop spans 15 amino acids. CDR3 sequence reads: CASSLVLAGAIEQFF. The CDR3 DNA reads TGTGCCAGCAGCTTAGTTCTAGCGGGGGCGATTGAGCAGTTCTTC.

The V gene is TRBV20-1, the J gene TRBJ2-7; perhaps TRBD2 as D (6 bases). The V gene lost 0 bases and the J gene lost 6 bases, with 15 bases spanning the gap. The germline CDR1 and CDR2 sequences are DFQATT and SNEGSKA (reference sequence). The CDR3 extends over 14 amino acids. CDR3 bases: TGCAGTGCTAGAGATTGGAGGGCCTCGCGCGAGCAGTACTTC. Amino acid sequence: CSARDWRASREQYF.

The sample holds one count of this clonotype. The CDR3 coding sequence is TGCAGTGCTAGAACGGCCGGGACAGGGGGCGTCTATGGCTACACCTTC. It codes for CSARTAGTGGVYGYTF. The rearrangement joins TRBV20-1 to TRBJ1-2, with 12 bases identical to TRBD1. This CDR3 region has 16 residues. Germline V lookup: CDR1 DFQATT, CDR2 SNEGSKA (reference sequence). The V segment lost 2 bases and the J segment 4 bases; nucleotides outside the gene matches: 8.

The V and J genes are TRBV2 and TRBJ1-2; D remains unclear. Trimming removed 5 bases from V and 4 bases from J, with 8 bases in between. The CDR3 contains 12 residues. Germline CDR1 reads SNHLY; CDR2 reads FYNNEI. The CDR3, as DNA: TGTGCCAGCAGTCGGGATATCTATGGCTACACCTTC. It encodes CASSRDIYGYTF.

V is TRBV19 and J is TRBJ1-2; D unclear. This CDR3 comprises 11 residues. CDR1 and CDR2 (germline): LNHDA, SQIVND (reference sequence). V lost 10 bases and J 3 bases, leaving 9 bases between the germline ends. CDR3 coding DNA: TGTGCCACCGACACCTACTATGGCTACACCTTC. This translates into CATDTYYGYTF.

CDR3 in amino acids: CATSREVAKNIQYF. CDR3 bases: TGTGCCACCAGCAGAGAAGTAGCCAAAAACATTCAGTACTTC. The chain couples TRBV15 to TRBJ2-4; D not certain. The CDR3 runs 14 residues. Germline CDR1 and CDR2: LNHNV and YYDKDF (reference sequence). The V and J ends lost 0 bases and 0 bases respectively, with 3 bases between them. Full variable domain (missing parts from reference TRBV15 and TRBJ2-4): DAMVIQNPRYQVTQFGKPVTLSCSQTLNHNVMYWYQQKSSQAPKLLFHYYDKDFNNEADTPDNFQSRRPNTSFCFLDIRSPGLGDTAMYLCATSREVAKNIQYFGAGTRLSVL.

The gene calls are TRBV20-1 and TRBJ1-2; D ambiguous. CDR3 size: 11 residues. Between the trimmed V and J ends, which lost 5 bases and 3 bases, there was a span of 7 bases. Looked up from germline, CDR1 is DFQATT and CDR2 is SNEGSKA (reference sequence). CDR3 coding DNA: TGCAGTGCTGGCGGGGACTATGGCTACACCTTC. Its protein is CSAGGDYGYTF.

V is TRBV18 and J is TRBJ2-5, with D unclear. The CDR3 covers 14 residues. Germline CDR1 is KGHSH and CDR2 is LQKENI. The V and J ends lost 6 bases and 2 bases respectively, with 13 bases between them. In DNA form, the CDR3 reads TGTGCCAGCTCCCACCAAAACCAACAAGAGACCCAGTACTTC. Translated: CASSHQNQQETQYF.

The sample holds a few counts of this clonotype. The CDR3 loop is CASSKGVETQYF. The DNA of the CDR3 is TGTGCCAGTAGTAAGGGGGTAGAGACCCAGTACTTC. The chain joins TRBV19 to TRBJ2-5, with a tentative D call TRBD1 (6 bases). V lost 4 bases, J lost 4 bases, and 7 bases lay in between. The CDR3 runs to 12 residues. Germline V gene lookup returns CDR1 LNHDA and CDR2 SQIVND (reference sequence).

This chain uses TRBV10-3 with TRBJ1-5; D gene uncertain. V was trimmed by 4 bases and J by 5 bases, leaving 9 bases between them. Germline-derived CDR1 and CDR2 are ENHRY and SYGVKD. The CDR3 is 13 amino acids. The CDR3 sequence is CAISVSVDQPQHF. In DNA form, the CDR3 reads TGTGCCATCAGTGTATCCGTAGATCAGCCCCAGCATTTT.

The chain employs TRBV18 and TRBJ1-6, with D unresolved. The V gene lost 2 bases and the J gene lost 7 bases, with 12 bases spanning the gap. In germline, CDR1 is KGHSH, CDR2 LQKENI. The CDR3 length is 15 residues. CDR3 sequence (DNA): TGTGCCAGCTCACCATCGTTTGGCAGAAATTCACCCCTCCACTTT. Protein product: CASSPSFGRNSPLHF.

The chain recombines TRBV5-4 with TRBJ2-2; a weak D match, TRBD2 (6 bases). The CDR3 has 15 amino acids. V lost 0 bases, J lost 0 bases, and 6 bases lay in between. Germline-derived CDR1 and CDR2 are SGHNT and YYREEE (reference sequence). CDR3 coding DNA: TGTGCCAGCAGCTTGGGGGGGGCGAACACCGGGGAGCTGTTTTTT. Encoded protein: CASSLGGANTGELFF.

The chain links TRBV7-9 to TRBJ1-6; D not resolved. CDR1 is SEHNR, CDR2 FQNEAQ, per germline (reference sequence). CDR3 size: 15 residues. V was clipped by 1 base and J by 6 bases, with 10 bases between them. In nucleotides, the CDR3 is TGTGCCAGCAGCTTAGGGACGAATCCTAATTCACCCCTCCACTTT. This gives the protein CASSLGTNPNSPLHF.

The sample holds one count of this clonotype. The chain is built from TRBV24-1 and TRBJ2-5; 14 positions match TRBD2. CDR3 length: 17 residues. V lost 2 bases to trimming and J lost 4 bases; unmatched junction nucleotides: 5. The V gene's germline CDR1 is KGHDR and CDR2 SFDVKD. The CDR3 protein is CATSDSGLAGARETQYF. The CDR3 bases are TGTGCCACCAGTGATTCGGGACTAGCGGGAGCTCGAGAGACCCAGTACTTC.

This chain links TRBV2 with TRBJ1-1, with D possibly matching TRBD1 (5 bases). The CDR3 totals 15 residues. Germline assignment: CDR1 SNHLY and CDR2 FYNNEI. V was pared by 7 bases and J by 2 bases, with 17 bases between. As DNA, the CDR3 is TGTGCCAGCACTTCGTTCCACGGACAAAACACTGAAGCTTTCTTT. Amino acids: CASTSFHGQNTEAFF.

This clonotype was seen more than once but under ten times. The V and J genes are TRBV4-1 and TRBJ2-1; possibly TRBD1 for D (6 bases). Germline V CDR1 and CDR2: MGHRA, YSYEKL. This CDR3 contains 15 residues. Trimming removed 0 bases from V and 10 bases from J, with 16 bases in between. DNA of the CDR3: TGCGCCAGCAGCCAAGAGGCAACAGGGTTTGGAGAGCAGTTCTTC. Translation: CASSQEATGFGEQFF.

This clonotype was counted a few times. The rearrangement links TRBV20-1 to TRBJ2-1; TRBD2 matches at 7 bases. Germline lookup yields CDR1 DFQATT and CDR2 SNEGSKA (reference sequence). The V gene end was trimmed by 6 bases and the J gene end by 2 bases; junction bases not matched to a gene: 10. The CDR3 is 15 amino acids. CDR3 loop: CSAPSGGSPYNEQFF. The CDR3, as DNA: TGCAGTGCGCCCTCGGGCGGGAGCCCCTACAATGAGCAGTTCTTC.

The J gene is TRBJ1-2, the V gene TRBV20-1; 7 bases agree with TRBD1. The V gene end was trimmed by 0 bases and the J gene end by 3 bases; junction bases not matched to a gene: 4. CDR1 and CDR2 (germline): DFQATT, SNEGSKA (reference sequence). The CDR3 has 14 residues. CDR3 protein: CSARDIQGDYGYTF. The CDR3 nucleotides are TGCAGTGCTAGAGATATCCAGGGGGACTATGGCTACACCTTC.

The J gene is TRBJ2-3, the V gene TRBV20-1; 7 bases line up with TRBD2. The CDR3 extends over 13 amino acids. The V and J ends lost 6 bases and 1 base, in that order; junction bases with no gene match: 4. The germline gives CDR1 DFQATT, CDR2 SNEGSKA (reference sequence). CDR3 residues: CSAITSGTDTQYF. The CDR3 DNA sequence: TGCAGTGCAATCACTAGCGGCACAGATACGCAGTATTTT.